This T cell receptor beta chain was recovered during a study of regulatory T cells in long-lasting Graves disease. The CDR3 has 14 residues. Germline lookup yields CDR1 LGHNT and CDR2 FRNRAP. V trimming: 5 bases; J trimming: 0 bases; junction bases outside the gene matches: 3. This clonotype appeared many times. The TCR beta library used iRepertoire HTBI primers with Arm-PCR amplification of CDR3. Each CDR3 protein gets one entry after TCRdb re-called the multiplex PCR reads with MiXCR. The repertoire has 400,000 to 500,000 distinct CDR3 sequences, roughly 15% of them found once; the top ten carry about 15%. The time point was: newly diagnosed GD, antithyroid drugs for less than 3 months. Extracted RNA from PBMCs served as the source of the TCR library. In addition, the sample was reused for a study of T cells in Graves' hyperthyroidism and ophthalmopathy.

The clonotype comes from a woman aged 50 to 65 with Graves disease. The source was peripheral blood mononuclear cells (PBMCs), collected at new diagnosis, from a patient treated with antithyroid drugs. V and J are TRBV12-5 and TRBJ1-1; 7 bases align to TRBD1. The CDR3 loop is CASGLGTVNTEAFF. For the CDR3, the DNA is TGTGCTAGTGGTCTCGGGACAGTGAACACTGAAGCTTTCTTT.